Presented here are 11 T cell receptor beta chains from one specimen sequenced in a study of cytomegalovirus exposure and HLA in healthy donors. This PCR relied on a set of 60 Vbeta primers and 13 Jbeta primers. Data came from immunoSEQ multiplex PCR; TCRdb stores just in-frame clones and leaves some out. The sample includes about 180,000 clones, approximately 84% of them seen just once. The sequenced sample was PBMCs. The receptor set was obtained from a girl aged 5 to 17 in good health and CMV-seropositive.

The V call is TRBV5-1, the J call TRBJ1-5, with no clear D. The CDR3 has 13 amino acids. The V end was cut by 2 bases, the J end by 6 bases, with 9 bases between. Germline-derived CDR1 and CDR2 are SGHRS and YFSETQ. The CDR3 DNA sequence: TGCGCCAGCAGCTTCCTAGGCGGTCAGCCCCAGCATTTT. As protein: CASSFLGGQPQHF.

V usage is TRBV7-9 and J usage is TRBJ2-7, with 7 bases that match TRBD2. With V trimmed by 1 base and J by 3 bases, 12 bases remained unmatched. CDR1 and CDR2 from the germline V gene are SEHNR and FQNEAQ (reference sequence). The CDR3 totals 17 residues. CDR3 in amino acids: CASSLGKRLASHYEQYF. The CDR3 region has the DNA TGTGCCAGCAGCTTAGGGAAAAGACTAGCCTCGCACTACGAGCAGTACTTC.

The DNA of the CDR3 is TGTGCCAGCAGTGAACAAGGGCTTGGGACTTTAAACACCGGGGAGCTGTTTTTT. Translation gives CASSEQGLGTLNTGELFF. The chain joins TRBV2 to TRBJ2-2; D is possibly TRBD2 (6 bases). With 2 bases removed from V and 2 bases from J, the gap between germline ends came to 18 bases. CDR1 and CDR2 (germline): SNHLY, FYNNEI. CDR3 length: 18 amino acids.

V gene TRBV4-2 combines with J gene TRBJ2-1; 12 bases fit TRBD2. From germline, CDR1 is LGHNA and CDR2 YNFKEQ. V dropped 4 bases and J dropped 6; count of bases not matched to a gene: 7. CDR3 length: 16 residues. The CDR3 DNA reads as TGTGCCAGCAGCCCGGGACTAGCGGGTACGGGCAATGAGCAGTTCTTC. Translating it yields CASSPGLAGTGNEQFF.

V gene TRBV27 combines with J gene TRBJ2-7; perhaps TRBD2 as D (6 bases). V gave up 0 bases and J gave up 1 base, with 10 bases separating them. Germline CDR1 reads MNHEY; CDR2 reads SMNVEV (reference sequence). The CDR3 length is 15 residues. For the CDR3, the DNA is TGTGCCAGCAGTTTATCTCTTAGCGGATCCTACGAGCAGTACTTC. It yields the protein CASSLSLSGSYEQYF.

This sequence joins TRBV11-2 and TRBJ2-1; 7 bases agree with TRBD2. J lost 8 bases, V lost 1 base, and 20 bases had no gene match. This CDR3 has 19 residues. CDR1 SGHAT and CDR2 FQNNGV come from the germline V gene. The CDR3 DNA reads TGTGCCAGCAGCTTAGTCCCCGAGCCCCAGCGGGATATTTACCATGAGCAGTTCTTC. It translates to CASSLVPEPQRDIYHEQFF.

The chain employs TRBV30 and TRBJ2-5; 7 nucleotides agree with TRBD2. Losses at the gene ends were 4 bases for V and 2 bases for J; bases not matched to a gene: 7. CDR3 length equals 14 residues. Germline CDR1 reads GTSNPN; CDR2 reads SVGIG (reference sequence). Here the CDR3 DNA reads TGTGCCTGGAACGGACTAGGAGGGCAAGAGACCCAGTACTTC. Its translation: CAWNGLGGQETQYF.

The chain has TRBV4-1 and TRBJ1-2, with D possibly being TRBD1 (5 bases). CDR1 is MGHRA, CDR2 YSYEKL, per germline. Trimming took 1 base from V and 8 from J, leaving 11 bases between them. The CDR3 covers 13 residues. For the CDR3, the DNA is TGCGCCAGCAGCCAAGTTGACAGCGAGGGCTACACCTTC. It yields the protein CASSQVDSEGYTF.

In this sample, this clone turned up a few times. The same CDR3 also results from other DNA sequences found in this sample. In DNA, the CDR3 is TGCGCCAGCAGCTTGTTTAGAGAGAACACCGGGGAGCTGTTTTTT. This sequence encodes CASSLFRENTGELFF. The chain couples TRBV5-1 to TRBJ2-2; D is unclear. V was clipped by 1 base and J by 1 base, with 8 bases between them. Germline CDR1 is SGHRS and CDR2 is YFSETQ. The CDR3 sequence is 15 residues long.

This clone showed up just once. V is TRBV7-2 and J is TRBJ2-1; TRBD2 matches 7 bases. CDR1 is SGHTA, CDR2 FQGNSA, per germline. The J segment lost 0 bases and the V segment lost 6 bases, leaving 8 bases of the junction unmatched. The CDR3 runs 16 residues. The CDR3 DNA sequence: TGTGCCAGCAGGCAACAAGCGGGAAGCTCCTACAATGAGCAGTTCTTC. This sequence encodes CASRQQAGSSYNEQFF.

This chain joins TRBV5-1 and TRBJ2-3; no reliable D call. V lost 2 bases and J lost 2, with 15 bases in between. The CDR3 runs to 16 residues. CDR1 is SGHRS and CDR2 is YFSETQ in the germline V gene. This chain's CDR3 is CASSFRSMFITDTQYF. In DNA, the CDR3 is TGCGCCAGCAGCTTTCGGAGCATGTTTATCACAGATACGCAGTATTTT. Based on the CDR3 plus reference TRBV5-1 and TRBJ2-3, the full variable domain is KAGVTQTPRYLIKTRGQQVTLSCSPISGHRSVSWYQQTPGQGLQFLFEYFSETQRNKGNFPGRFSGRQFSNSRSEMNVSTLELGDSALYLCASSFRSMFITDTQYFGPGTRLTVL.